This section outlines one T cell receptor beta chain sequence together with its context. The protocol was immunoSEQ multiplex PCR, while the TCRdb copy is restricted to in-frame clones and leaves out a portion. The table includes about 380,000 clones, 90% detected once. This sample was included in a study of blood T cell repertoires in COVID-19. The CDR3 contains 14 residues. Germline trimming cut 10 bases from V and 4 bases from J; bases unmatched to any gene: 12. Per germline, CDR1 SEHNR and CDR2 FQNEAQ (reference sequence). V usage is TRBV7-9 and J usage is TRBJ1-2, with 7 nucleotides matching TRBD1. Material for sequencing was peripheral blood. The TCR originated in a man between 18 and 29 years old with active or convalescent COVID-19. The DNA of the CDR3 is TGTGCCACCGACGGGACAGAAAGACTCTATGGCTACACCTTC. Its translation: CATDGTERLYGYTF.